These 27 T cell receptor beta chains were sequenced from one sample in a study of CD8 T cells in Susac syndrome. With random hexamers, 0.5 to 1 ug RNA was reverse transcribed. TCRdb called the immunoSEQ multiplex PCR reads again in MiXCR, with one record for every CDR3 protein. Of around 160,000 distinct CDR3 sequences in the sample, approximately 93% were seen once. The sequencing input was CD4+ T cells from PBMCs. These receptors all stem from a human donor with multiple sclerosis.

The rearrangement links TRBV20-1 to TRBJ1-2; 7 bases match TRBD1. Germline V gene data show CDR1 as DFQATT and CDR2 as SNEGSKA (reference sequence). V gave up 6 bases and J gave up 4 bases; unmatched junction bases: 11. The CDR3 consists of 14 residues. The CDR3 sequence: CSAPTSDRVYGYTF. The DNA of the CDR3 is TGCAGTGCCCCGACATCTGACAGGGTCTATGGCTACACCTTC.

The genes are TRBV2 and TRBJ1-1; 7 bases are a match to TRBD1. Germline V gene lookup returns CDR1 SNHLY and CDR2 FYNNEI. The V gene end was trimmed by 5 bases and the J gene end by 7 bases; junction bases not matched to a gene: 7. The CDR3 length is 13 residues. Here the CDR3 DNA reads TGTGCCAGCAGTCCTGGACAGGCGGGTGAAGCTTTCTTT. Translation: CASSPGQAGEAFF. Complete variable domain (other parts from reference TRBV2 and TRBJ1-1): EPEVTQTPSHQVTQMGQEVILRCVPISNHLYFYWYRQILGQKVEFLVSFYNNEISEKSEIFDDQFSVERPDGSNFTLKIRSTKLEDSAMYFCASSPGQAGEAFFGQGTRLTVV.

The CDR3 coding sequence is TGTGCCAGCAGTCTCATAGGGCCTGGAAACACCATATATTTT. Amino acid sequence: CASSLIGPGNTIYF. The chain uses TRBV28 and TRBJ1-3; D gene unclear. Trimming took off 5 bases at V and 2 bases at J, with 10 bases between the two ends. Germline V CDR1 and CDR2: MDHEN, SYDVKM. The CDR3 loop spans 14 amino acids.

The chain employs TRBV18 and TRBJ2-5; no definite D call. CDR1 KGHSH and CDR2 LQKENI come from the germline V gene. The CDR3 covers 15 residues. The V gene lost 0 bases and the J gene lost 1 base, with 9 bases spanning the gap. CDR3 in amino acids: CASSPPSQSQETQYF. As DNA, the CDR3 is TGTGCCAGCTCACCACCATCGCAAAGCCAAGAGACCCAGTACTTC. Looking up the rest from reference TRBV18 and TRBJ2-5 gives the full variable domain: NAGVMQNPRHLVRRRGQEARLRCSPMKGHSHVYWYRQLPEEGLKFMVYLQKENIIDESGMPKERFSAEFPKEGPSILRIQQVVRGDSAAYFCASSPPSQSQETQYFGPGTRLLVL.

The CDR3 here is CASSLGRIGTGHQPQHF. The CDR3 DNA sequence: TGTGCCAGCAGCCTGGGGCGTATAGGGACAGGACATCAGCCCCAGCATTTT. This chain connects TRBV7-9 to TRBJ1-5; TRBD1 aligns across 8 bases. The CDR3 is 17 amino acids. V trimming: 5 bases; J trimming: 5 bases; junction bases outside the gene matches: 14. Looked up from germline, CDR1 is SEHNR and CDR2 is FQNEAQ (reference sequence).

The CDR3 spells CASSQDGQGPDTQYF. In DNA, the CDR3 is TGCGCCAGCAGCCAAGATGGGCAGGGCCCAGATACGCAGTATTTT. The V and J genes are TRBV4-3 and TRBJ2-3; a weak D match, TRBD1 (5 bases). Germline V gene data show CDR1 as LGHNA and CDR2 as YSLEER. V was clipped by 0 bases and J by 4 bases, with 11 bases between them. The CDR3 totals 15 residues.

The CDR3 spells CASRRLAGGFHNEQFF. CDR3 coding DNA: TGTGCCAGCAGAAGACTAGCGGGAGGCTTTCACAATGAGCAGTTCTTC. The chain uses TRBV6-1 and TRBJ2-1; TRBD2 matches 13 bases. Germline CDR1 and CDR2: MNHNS and SASEGT. V was pared by 6 bases and J by 5 bases, with 7 bases of the junction left unmatched. This CDR3 is built from 16 residues.

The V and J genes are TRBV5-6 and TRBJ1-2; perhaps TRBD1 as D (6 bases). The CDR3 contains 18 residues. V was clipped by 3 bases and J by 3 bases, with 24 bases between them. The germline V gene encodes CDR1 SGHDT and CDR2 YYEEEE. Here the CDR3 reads CASSSYDRPLREDYGYTF. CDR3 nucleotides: TGTGCCAGCAGCTCCTACGACAGGCCCCTCCGGGAAGACTATGGCTACACCTTC.

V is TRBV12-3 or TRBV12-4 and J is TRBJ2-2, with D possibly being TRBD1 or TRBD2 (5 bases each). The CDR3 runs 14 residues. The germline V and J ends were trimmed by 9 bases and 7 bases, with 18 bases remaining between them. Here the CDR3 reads CASLPGTSYGELFF. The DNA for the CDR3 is TGTGCCAGTCTCCCAGGGACGTCTTACGGGGAGCTGTTTTTT.

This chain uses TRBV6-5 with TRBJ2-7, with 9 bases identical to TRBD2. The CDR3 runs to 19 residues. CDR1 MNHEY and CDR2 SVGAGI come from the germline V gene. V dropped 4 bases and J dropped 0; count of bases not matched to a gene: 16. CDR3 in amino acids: CASSSHSSTSGSGSYEQYF. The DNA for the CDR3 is TGTGCCAGCAGTTCACACTCTTCGACTAGCGGCAGCGGCTCCTACGAGCAGTACTTC.

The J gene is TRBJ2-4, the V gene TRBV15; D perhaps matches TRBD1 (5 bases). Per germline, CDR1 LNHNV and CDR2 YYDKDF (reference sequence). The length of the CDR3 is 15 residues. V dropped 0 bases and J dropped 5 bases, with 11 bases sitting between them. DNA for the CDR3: TGTGCCACCAGCAGAGACTCCGTGGGGCAAAACATTCAGTACTTC. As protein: CATSRDSVGQNIQYF.

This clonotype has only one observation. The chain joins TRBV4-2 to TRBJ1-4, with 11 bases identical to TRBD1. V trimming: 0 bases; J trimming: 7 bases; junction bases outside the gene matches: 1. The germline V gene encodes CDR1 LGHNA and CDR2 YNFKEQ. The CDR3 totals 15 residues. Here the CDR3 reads CASSQEDRGREKLFF. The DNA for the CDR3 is TGTGCCAGCAGCCAAGAGGACAGGGGGCGTGAAAAACTGTTTTTT.

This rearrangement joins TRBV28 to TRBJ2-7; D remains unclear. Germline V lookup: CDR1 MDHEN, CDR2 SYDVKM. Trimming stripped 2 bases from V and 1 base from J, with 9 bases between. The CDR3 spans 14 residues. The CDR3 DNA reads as TGTGCCAGCAGTTTAGGCGCCCAATCCTACGAGCAGTACTTC. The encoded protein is CASSLGAQSYEQYF.

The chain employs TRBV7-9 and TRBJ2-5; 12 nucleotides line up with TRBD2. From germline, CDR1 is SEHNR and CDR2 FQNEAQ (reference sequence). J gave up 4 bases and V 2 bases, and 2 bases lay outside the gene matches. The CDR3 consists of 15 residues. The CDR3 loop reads CASSLQLAGGETQYF. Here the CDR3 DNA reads TGTGCCAGCAGCTTACAACTAGCGGGGGGAGAGACCCAGTACTTC. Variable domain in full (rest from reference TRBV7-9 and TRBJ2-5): DTGVSQNPRHKITKRGQNVTFRCDPISEHNRLYWYRQTLGQGPEFLTYFQNEAQLEKSRLLSDRFSAERPKGSFSTLEIQRTEQGDSAMYLCASSLQLAGGETQYFGPGTRLLVL.

CDR3 DNA sequence: TGTGCCAGCAGCTTAGGAGCAACCCAGGGAGATACGCAGTATTTT. Encoded protein: CASSLGATQGDTQYF. This chain joins TRBV11-2 and TRBJ2-3; D may be TRBD1 (5 bases). The CDR3 has 15 amino acids. Trimming took off 1 base at V and 5 bases at J, with 13 bases between the two ends. Germline CDR1 SGHAT, CDR2 FQNNGV.

CDR3 amino acids: CASSLFVRDRMNTEAFF. DNA for the CDR3: TGCGCCAGCAGCTTATTTGTCAGGGACAGAATGAACACTGAAGCTTTCTTT. This chain links TRBV5-1 with TRBJ1-1; the match to TRBD1 covers 7 bases. CDR3 length equals 17 residues. V was clipped by 2 bases and J by 0 bases; unmatched bases: 10. CDR1 and CDR2 from the germline V gene are SGHRS and YFSETQ.

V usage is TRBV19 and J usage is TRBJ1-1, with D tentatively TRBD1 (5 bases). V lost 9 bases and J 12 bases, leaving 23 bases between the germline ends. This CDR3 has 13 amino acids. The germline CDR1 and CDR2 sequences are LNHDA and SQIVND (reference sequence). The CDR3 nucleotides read TGTGCCAGCACACCTCCCGGACAAGTAGAGTCTTTCTTT. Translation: CASTPPGQVESFF.

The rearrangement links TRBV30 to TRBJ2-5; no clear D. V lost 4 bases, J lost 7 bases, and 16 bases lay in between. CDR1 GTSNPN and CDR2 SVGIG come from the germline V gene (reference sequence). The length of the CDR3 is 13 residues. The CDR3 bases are TGTGCCTGGAACCAAGACAACCCAGGGACCCAGTACTTC. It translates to CAWNQDNPGTQYF.

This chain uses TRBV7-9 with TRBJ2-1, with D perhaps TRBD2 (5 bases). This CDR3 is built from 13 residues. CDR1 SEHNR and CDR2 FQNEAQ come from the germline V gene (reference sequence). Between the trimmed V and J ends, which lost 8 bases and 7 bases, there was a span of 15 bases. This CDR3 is CASSSQSGNEQFF. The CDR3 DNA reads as TGTGCCAGCTCTAGCCAGTCGGGGAATGAGCAGTTCTTC.

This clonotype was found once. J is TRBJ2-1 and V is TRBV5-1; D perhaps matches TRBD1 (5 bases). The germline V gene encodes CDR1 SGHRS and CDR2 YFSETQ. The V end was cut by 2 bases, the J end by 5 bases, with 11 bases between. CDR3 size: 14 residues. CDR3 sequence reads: CASSFNQGHNEQFF. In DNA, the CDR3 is TGCGCCAGCAGCTTCAATCAGGGTCACAATGAGCAGTTCTTC.

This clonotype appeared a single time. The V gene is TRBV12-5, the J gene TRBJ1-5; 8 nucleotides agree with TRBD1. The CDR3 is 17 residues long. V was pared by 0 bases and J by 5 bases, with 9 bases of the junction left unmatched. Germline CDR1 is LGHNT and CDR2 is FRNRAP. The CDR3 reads CASGLVISGGLYQPQHF. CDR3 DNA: TGTGCTAGTGGTTTGGTTATCTCAGGGGGCCTCTATCAGCCCCAGCATTTT.

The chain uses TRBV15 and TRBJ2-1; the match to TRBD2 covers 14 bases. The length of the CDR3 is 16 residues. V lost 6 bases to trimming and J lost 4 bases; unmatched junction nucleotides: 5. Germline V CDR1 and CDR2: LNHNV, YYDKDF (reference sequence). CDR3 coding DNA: TGTGCCACCAGTACTGGGACTAGCGGGAGTTACAATGAGCAGTTCTTC. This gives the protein CATSTGTSGSYNEQFF.

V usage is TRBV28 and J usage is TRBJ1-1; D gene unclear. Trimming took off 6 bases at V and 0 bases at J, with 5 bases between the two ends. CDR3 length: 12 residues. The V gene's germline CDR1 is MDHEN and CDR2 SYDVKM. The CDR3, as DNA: TGTGCCAGCAGACTCATGAACACTGAAGCTTTCTTT. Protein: CASRLMNTEAFF.

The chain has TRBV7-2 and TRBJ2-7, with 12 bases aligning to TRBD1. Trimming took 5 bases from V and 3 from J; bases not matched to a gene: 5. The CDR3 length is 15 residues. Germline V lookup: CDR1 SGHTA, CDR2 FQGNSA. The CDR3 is CASSLGTGGFYEQYF. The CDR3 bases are TGTGCCAGCAGCCTCGGGACAGGGGGCTTCTACGAGCAGTACTTC.

In DNA, the CDR3 is TGTGCCATCATGAGGGGCCCCAATCAGCCCCAGCATTTT. Its protein product is CAIMRGPNQPQHF. The V and J genes are TRBV10-3 and TRBJ1-5; D is perhaps TRBD1 (5 bases). The germline gives CDR1 ENHRY, CDR2 SYGVKD. Between the trimmed V and J ends, which lost 7 bases and 3 bases, there was a span of 10 bases. The CDR3 is 13 amino acids.

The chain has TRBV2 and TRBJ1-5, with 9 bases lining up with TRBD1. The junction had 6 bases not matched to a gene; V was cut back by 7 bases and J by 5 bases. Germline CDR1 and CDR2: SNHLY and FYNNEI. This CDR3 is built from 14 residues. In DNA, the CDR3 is TGTGCCAGCACCCGGGACAGGGACTATCAGCCCCAGCATTTT. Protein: CASTRDRDYQPQHF. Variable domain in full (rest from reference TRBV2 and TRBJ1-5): EPEVTQTPSHQVTQMGQEVILRCVPISNHLYFYWYRQILGQKVEFLVSFYNNEISEKSEIFDDQFSVERPDGSNFTLKIRSTKLEDSAMYFCASTRDRDYQPQHFGDGTRLSIL.

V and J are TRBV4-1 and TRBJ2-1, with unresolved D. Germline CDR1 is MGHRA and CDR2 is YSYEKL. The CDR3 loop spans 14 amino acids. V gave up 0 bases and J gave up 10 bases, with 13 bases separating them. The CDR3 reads CASSQDWRDGEQFF. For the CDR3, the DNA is TGCGCCAGCAGCCAAGATTGGCGAGACGGCGAGCAGTTCTTC.